These 11 T cell receptor beta chains originate from one sample sequenced in a study of molecular identifiers for immune sequencing clone quantification. TCRdb passed the PCR reads through MiXCR, listing each CDR3 protein once. Of roughly 300,000 distinct CDR3 sequences listed, over 20% are singletons. The sample taken for sequencing was naive CD8+ T cells from blood, with Jurkat cell RNA spiked in. Subset specified: FACS-sorted CD8+CD4-CCR7+CD45RA+ naive T cells. Receptor source: a human donor in good health. Some libraries in this study had Jurkat cell RNA spiked in.

This clonotype was seen more than once but under ten times. This chain links TRBV20-1 with TRBJ2-3, with 13 bases that match TRBD2. V lost 0 bases and J lost 2; bases outside the gene matches: 5. The V gene's germline CDR1 is DFQATT and CDR2 SNEGSKA (reference sequence). This CDR3 is 17 amino acids long. DNA of the CDR3: TGCAGTGCTAGAGATTTGGGACTAGCGGGGCTCACAGATACGCAGTATTTT. Protein product: CSARDLGLAGLTDTQYF.

This clonotype was counted a few times. This chain uses TRBV4-1 with TRBJ2-5; D call uncertain. The germline V gene encodes CDR1 MGHRA and CDR2 YSYEKL. V shed 2 bases and J shed 7 bases, with 8 bases lying between them. This CDR3 has 12 residues. CDR3 DNA sequence: TGCGCCAGCAGCCAACCGTATGGGACCCAGTACTTC. This sequence encodes CASSQPYGTQYF.

This clonotype was seen ten or more times. The V gene is TRBV7-9, the J gene TRBJ2-6; the D gene is possibly TRBD2 (5 bases). The CDR3 is 16 residues long. Germline CDR1 reads SEHNR; CDR2 reads FQNEAQ (reference sequence). V was shortened by 6 bases and J by 0 bases, with 12 bases between the two germline ends. CDR3 loop: CASSGERNSGANVLTF. DNA of the CDR3: TGTGCCAGCAGTGGTGAGCGGAACTCTGGGGCCAACGTCCTGACTTTC.

Worth noting for this clonotype: Being one base from a much bigger clone, this may be a read error. This rearrangement joins TRBV4-3 to TRBJ2-1; D unresolved. Germline values: CDR1 LGHNA, CDR2 YSLEER. This CDR3 comprises 13 residues. The CDR3 loop is CASSHTLYKEQFF. The CDR3 region has the DNA TGCGCCAGCAGCCACACCCTTTACAAAGAGCAGTTCTTC.

The chain couples TRBV28 to TRBJ2-1; the D gene could be TRBD1 or TRBD2 (5 bases each). CDR1 is MDHEN and CDR2 is SYDVKM in the germline V gene. V was cut by 10 bases and J by 2 bases, with 18 bases left in between. The CDR3 is 15 amino acids. The CDR3 protein is CATYRGTTTYNEQFF. The CDR3 nucleotides are TGTGCCACTTACCGTGGGACCACCACCTACAATGAGCAGTTCTTC.

This clonotype was observed many times. The chain combines TRBV4-1 with TRBJ1-2; the match to TRBD1 covers 7 bases. J was trimmed by 0 bases and V by 0 bases; bases with no gene match: 1. This CDR3 comprises 15 residues. Germline V CDR1 and CDR2: MGHRA, YSYEKL. In DNA form, the CDR3 reads TGCGCCAGCAGCCAAGAGACAGGGTCTAACTATGGCTACACCTTC. Protein sequence: CASSQETGSNYGYTF.

This clonotype was seen repeatedly, ten times or more. J is TRBJ1-3 and V is TRBV5-6; D remains ambiguous. CDR1 and CDR2 from the germline V gene are SGHDT and YYEEEE. The V end was cut by 0 bases, the J end by 6 bases, with 7 bases between. The CDR3 consists of 13 residues. DNA of the CDR3: TGTGCCAGCAGCTTGGGTTCCTCAAACACCATATATTTT. It yields the protein CASSLGSSNTIYF.

Notes on this clonotype: This may be a read error, as it is one base from a much larger clone. This chain uses TRBV6-5 with TRBJ1-5, with D tentatively TRBD1 (5 bases). This CDR3 contains 16 residues. V shed 2 bases and J shed 7 bases, with 18 bases lying between them. Germline values: CDR1 MNHEY, CDR2 SVGAGI. This CDR3 reads CASSYPSQGAKQPQHF. Here the CDR3 DNA reads TGTGCCAGCAGTTACCCTTCGCAGGGCGCGAAACAGCCCCAGCATTTT.

As concerns this clonotype: This clone may be a read error of a much larger clone one base away. The chain uses TRBV2 and TRBJ2-5; D possibly matches TRBD1 or TRBD2 (6 bases each). The CDR3 is 16 amino acids. Deletions cut 1 base from V and 1 base from J, with 13 bases between. The germline gives CDR1 SNHLY, CDR2 FYNNEI. The CDR3 DNA sequence: TGTGCCAGCAGTGAAGGTTCGGGGGCGTTCCAAGAGACCCAGTACTTC. As protein: CASSEGSGAFQETQYF.

This clonotype was seen a few times. The chain joins TRBV27 to TRBJ2-7; D ambiguous. The V end lost 1 base, the J end lost 5 bases, and 9 bases lay between the germline ends. This CDR3 is built from 13 residues. Germline V gene sequence: CDR1 MNHEY, CDR2 SMNVEV (reference sequence). The chain's CDR3 is CASSLWATHEQYF. The CDR3 bases are TGTGCCAGCAGTTTATGGGCAACCCACGAGCAGTACTTC.

This clonotype came up a few times. Here the CDR3 omits its conserved ending phenylalanine or tryptophan, so a read error is the likely source. The gene calls are TRBV5-1 and TRBJ2-7; tentatively, D is TRBD1 or TRBD2 (5 bases each). Looked up from germline, CDR1 is SGHRS and CDR2 is YFSETQ. V was trimmed by 7 bases and J by 1 base, leaving 15 bases between them. The CDR3 covers 14 residues. The CDR3 sequence: CASRTLGVSYEQYL. The CDR3 coding sequence is TGCGCCAGCCGCACCCTGGGGGTATCCTACGAGCAGTACCTC.